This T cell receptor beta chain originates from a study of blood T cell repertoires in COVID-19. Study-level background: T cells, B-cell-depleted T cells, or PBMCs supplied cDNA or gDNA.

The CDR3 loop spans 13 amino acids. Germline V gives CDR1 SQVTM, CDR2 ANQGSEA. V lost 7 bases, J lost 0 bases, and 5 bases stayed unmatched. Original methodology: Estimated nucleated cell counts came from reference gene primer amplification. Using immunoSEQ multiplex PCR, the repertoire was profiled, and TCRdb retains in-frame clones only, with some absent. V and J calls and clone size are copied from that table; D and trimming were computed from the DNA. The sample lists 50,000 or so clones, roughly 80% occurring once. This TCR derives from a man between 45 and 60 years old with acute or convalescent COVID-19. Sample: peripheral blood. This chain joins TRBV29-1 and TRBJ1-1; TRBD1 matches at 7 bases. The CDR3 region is CSARGQMNTEAFF. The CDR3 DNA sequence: TGCAGCGCCCGGGGACAGATGAACACTGAAGCTTTCTTT.